One sample yielded the 10 T cell receptor beta chains listed below, sequenced in a study of T cells in Graves' hyperthyroidism and ophthalmopathy. There were TCR beta CDR3 regions amplified from RNA transcripts. RT-PCR in the first round (using the HTBI primer set) targeted the TCR CDR3. TCRdb re-analysed the multiplex PCR reads in MiXCR, keeping a single row per CDR3 protein. Of approximately 430,000 distinct CDR3 sequences listed, roughly 15% are singletons. The sample comprised blood. These receptors came from a man between 18 and 35 years old with Graves' ophthalmopathy.

This clonotype came up a few times. V is TRBV29-1 and J is TRBJ2-2; 8 positions agree with TRBD1. Germline V CDR1 and CDR2: SQVTM, ANQGSEA. There are 15 residues in the CDR3. J gave up 0 bases and V 6 bases, and 6 bases lay outside the gene matches. CDR3 protein: CSVTGARSNTGELFF. DNA of the CDR3: TGCAGCGTGACAGGGGCCCGTTCGAACACCGGGGAGCTGTTTTTT.

Note on this clonotype: A much larger clone is a single base away; this may be a read error. DNA for the CDR3: TGTGCCAGCGGTTACTCCGGGGGACAGGGTGATGGCTACACCTTC. The encoded protein is CASGYSGGQGDGYTF. The chain recombines TRBV6-2 or TRBV6-3 with TRBJ1-2; 9 bases are a match to TRBD1. This CDR3 is 15 amino acids long. Germline V CDR1 and CDR2: MNHEY, SVGEGT.

This clonotype was counted between two and nine times. The V call is TRBV5-1, the J call TRBJ2-3; 11 positions agree with TRBD2. CDR1 SGHRS and CDR2 YFSETQ come from the germline V gene. J gave up 5 bases and V 2 bases, and 7 bases lay outside the gene matches. CDR3 length: 16 amino acids. The CDR3 protein is CASSFRIAGGLDTQYF. As DNA, the CDR3 is TGCGCCAGCAGCTTCAGGATAGCGGGGGGGCTAGATACGCAGTATTTT. The full variable domain, rest sourced from reference TRBV5-1 and TRBJ2-3, is KAGVTQTPRYLIKTRGQQVTLSCSPISGHRSVSWYQQTPGQGLQFLFEYFSETQRNKGNFPGRFSGRQFSNSRSEMNVSTLELGDSALYLCASSFRIAGGLDTQYFGPGTRLTVL.

This clonotype was recorded at least ten times. The rearrangement uses TRBV2 and TRBJ1-1, with a possible D match to TRBD1 (5 bases). CDR1 is SNHLY, CDR2 FYNNEI, per germline. The CDR3 spans 14 residues. V lost 6 bases to trimming and J lost 5 bases, with 16 bases between them. As DNA, the CDR3 is TGTGCCAGCAGAAGCTCACGGGGGTGGACTGAAGCTTTCTTT. Translating it yields CASRSSRGWTEAFF.

A few counts support this clonotype. The J gene is TRBJ2-3, the V gene TRBV11-3; a weak D match, TRBD2 (6 bases). CDR1 is SGHNT, CDR2 YENEEA, per germline. Trimming pared 3 bases from V and 1 base from J, leaving 17 bases between. The CDR3 loop spans 17 amino acids. CDR3 DNA: TGTGCCAGCAGCTTCCCTTGGCGGGGTCAAGGCACAGATACGCAGTATTTT. Its translation: CASSFPWRGQGTDTQYF.

To note about this clonotype: A much bigger clone sits one base away, suggesting this may be a read error. The rearrangement uses TRBV12-3 or TRBV12-4 and TRBJ1-5; D might be TRBD1 (6 bases). V lost 6 bases and J lost 1, with 16 bases in between. The CDR3 has 16 residues. The CDR3 here is CASSQRGRASNQPQHF. The CDR3 DNA reads as TGTGCCAGCAGCCAAAGGGGGAGGGCCAGCAATCAGCCCCAGCATTTT.

The table lists this clonotype with many counts. J is TRBJ2-1 and V is TRBV11-2, with D hard to call. Germline V gives CDR1 SGHAT, CDR2 FQNNGV. The germline V and J ends were trimmed by 0 bases and 7 bases, with 10 bases remaining between them. This CDR3 has 14 residues. The CDR3 sequence is CASSLDASRNEQFF. CDR3 nucleotide sequence: TGTGCCAGCAGCTTAGATGCTTCTAGGAATGAGCAGTTCTTC.

The chain couples TRBV10-2 to TRBJ1-2, with 7 bases that match TRBD1. Germline V lookup: CDR1 WSHSY, CDR2 SAAADI. This CDR3 is 14 amino acids long. J lost 3 bases, V lost 2 bases, and 3 bases had no gene match. The CDR3 is CASSEAGGYYGYTF. The CDR3 nucleotides read TGCGCCAGCAGTGAGGCAGGGGGGTACTATGGCTACACCTTC.

This clonotype was observed many times. The rearrangement joins TRBV24-1 to TRBJ2-3; a possible D gene is TRBD1 (6 bases). V was shortened by 1 base and J by 3 bases, with 16 bases between the two germline ends. The CDR3 runs to 17 residues. Germline loops: CDR1 KGHDR, CDR2 SFDVKD. CDR3: CATSDLPGPGETDTQYF. The CDR3, as DNA: TGTGCCACCAGTGATTTACCCGGCCCAGGGGAAACAGATACGCAGTATTTT.

This rearrangement joins TRBV7-9 to TRBJ1-1; 7 bases fit TRBD1. This CDR3 comprises 14 residues. The germline gives CDR1 SEHNR, CDR2 FQNEAQ (reference sequence). The ends lost 5 bases at V and 8 bases at J; junction bases unmatched: 11. DNA of the CDR3: TGTGCCAGCAGCGAGAAGGGACAGCCGTTAGAAGCTTTCTTT. Translating it yields CASSEKGQPLEAFF.